This T cell receptor (beta chain) was profiled in a study of ipilimumab plus nivolumab after autologous stem cell transplantation. Study-level background: Typical patient got roughly 5 ipilimumab doses and seven to nine nivolumab doses (median). The myeloma group: high-risk transplant-naive, or relapse within 3 years after first autologous transplant.

General study findings and limits: TCR repertoire, Treg phenotype and gut microbiota reportedly support more study of this approach.

Ipilimumab, 1 mg/kg, started 14 to 28 days after autologous transplant. Worth noting for this clone: Its antigen is as yet unknown.

TCRdb's table, derived via immunoSEQ multiplex PCR, lists solely in-frame clones and lacks some. The sample shows 40,000 to 45,000 clones, 90% to 95% of them seen only once. The sample in question was PBMCs, obtained in a trial of ipilimumab plus nivolumab as post-transplant consolidation. The sequence was obtained from a male donor with multiple myeloma.

The CDR3: CASSLGPAGGGGEQFF. As DNA, the CDR3 is TGTGCCAGCAGCTTAGGCCCAGCGGGAGGTGGGGGTGAGCAGTTCTTC. The chain is built from TRBV5-6 and TRBJ2-1; TRBD2 matches 9 bases. Germline-derived CDR1 and CDR2 are SGHDT and YYEEEE. With 2 bases clipped from V and 9 bases from J, the junction kept 12 bases outside the gene matches. This CDR3 has 16 residues. Combining the CDR3 with reference TRBV5-6 and TRBJ2-1 gives the whole variable domain DAGVTQSPTHLIKTRGQQVTLRCSPKSGHDTVSWYQQALGQGPQFIFQYYEEEERQRGNFPDRFSGHQFPNYSSELNVNALLLGDSALYLCASSLGPAGGGGEQFFGPGTRLTVL.